Listed below are T cell receptor beta chains from one sample, sequenced in a study of blood T cell repertoires in COVID-19. Repertoires were generated with immunoSEQ multiplex PCR, while TCRdb's copy carries only in-frame clones and drops some. Among tens of thousands of clones, over 75% were seen once, and the ten largest hold approximately 15%. The sequenced sample was peripheral blood. The receptor set was obtained from a human donor in a cohort sampled during active COVID-19. The donor label of this sample is uncertain. Each CDR3 is given with its conserved first and last residue. Fields, in order: clone size, D gene, V gene, J gene, CDR3 protein, CDR3 DNA. A D gene is named only where the DNA matches it firmly. For some rows the clone size is stated as once, few or many, or as a class when expanded; others skip it.

clone size: .; D gene: TRBD1; V gene: TRBV28; J gene: TRBJ2-1; CDR3 protein: CASSSGTGGEQFF; CDR3 DNA: TGTGCCAGCAGCTCAGGGACAGGGGGTGAGCAGTTCTTC
clone size: .; D gene: .; V gene: TRBV12-3/TRBV12-4; J gene: TRBJ2-2; CDR3 protein: CASGTGTTGELFF; CDR3 DNA: TGTGCCAGCGGCACAGGGACCACCGGGGAGCTGTTTTTT
clone size: .; D gene: TRBD1; V gene: TRBV7-8; J gene: TRBJ1-2; CDR3 protein: CASSPGGWAHGYTF; CDR3 DNA: TGTGCCAGCAGCCCAGGGGGCTGGGCGCATGGCTACACCTTC
clone size: .; D gene: TRBD1; V gene: TRBV5-1; J gene: TRBJ2-3; CDR3 protein: CASSPGQGVTDTQYF; CDR3 DNA: TGCGCCAGCAGCCCGGGACAGGGGGTCACAGATACGCAGTATTTT
clone size: .; D gene: TRBD1; V gene: TRBV19; J gene: TRBJ1-5; CDR3 protein: CASSIRTGGQPQHF; CDR3 DNA: TGTGCCAGTAGTATACGGACAGGGGGGCAGCCCCAGCATTTT
clone size: .; D gene: .; V gene: TRBV11-1; J gene: TRBJ2-6; CDR3 protein: CASSLADSHSGANVLTF; CDR3 DNA: TGTGCCAGCAGCTTAGCCGACAGCCACTCTGGGGCCAACGTCCTGACTTTC
clone size: .; D gene: .; V gene: TRBV2; J gene: TRBJ1-4; CDR3 protein: CASTRGGGTEKLFF; CDR3 DNA: TGTGCCAGCACCCGAGGTGGGGGGACTGAAAAACTGTTTTTT
clone size: .; D gene: .; V gene: TRBV5-5; J gene: TRBJ2-7; CDR3 protein: CASSLGQSSSYEQYF; CDR3 DNA: TGTGCCAGCAGCTTGGGACAGTCCAGCTCCTACGAGCAGTACTTC
clone size: .; D gene: TRBD1; V gene: TRBV5-1; J gene: TRBJ2-7; CDR3 protein: CASSEGTGVHEQYF; CDR3 DNA: TGCGCCAGCAGCGAGGGGACAGGGGTCCACGAGCAGTACTTC
clone size: .; D gene: TRBD2; V gene: TRBV6-5; J gene: TRBJ2-1; CDR3 protein: CASSYTGGDYNEQFF; CDR3 DNA: TGTGCCAGCAGTTACACGGGGGGGGATTACAATGAGCAGTTCTTC
clone size: once; D gene: TRBD2; V gene: TRBV9; J gene: TRBJ2-3; CDR3 protein: CASSASGGTDTQYF; CDR3 DNA: TGTGCCAGCAGCGCCAGCGGGGGCACAGATACGCAGTATTTT